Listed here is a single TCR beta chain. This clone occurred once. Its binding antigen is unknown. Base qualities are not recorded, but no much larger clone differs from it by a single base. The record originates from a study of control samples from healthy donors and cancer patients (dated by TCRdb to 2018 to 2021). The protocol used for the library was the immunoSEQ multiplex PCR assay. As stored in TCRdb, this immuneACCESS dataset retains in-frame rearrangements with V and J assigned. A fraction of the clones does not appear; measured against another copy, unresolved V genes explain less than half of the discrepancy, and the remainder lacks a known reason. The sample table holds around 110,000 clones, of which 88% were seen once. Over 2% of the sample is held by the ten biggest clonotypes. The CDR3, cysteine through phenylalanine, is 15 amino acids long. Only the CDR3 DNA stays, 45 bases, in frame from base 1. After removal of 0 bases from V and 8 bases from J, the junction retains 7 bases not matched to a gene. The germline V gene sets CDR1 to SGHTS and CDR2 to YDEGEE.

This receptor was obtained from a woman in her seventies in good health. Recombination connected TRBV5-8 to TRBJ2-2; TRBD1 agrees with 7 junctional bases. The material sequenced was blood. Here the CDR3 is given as CASSLGDRWPGELFF. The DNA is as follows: TGTGCCAGCAGCTTGGGGGACAGATGGCCGGGGGAGCTGTTTTTT.